This T cell receptor (beta chain) was obtained from a study of T cell responses to AZD1222 COVID-19 vaccine. CDR1 MGHRA and CDR2 YSYEKL come from the germline V gene. There are 18 residues in the CDR3. The V end lost 1 base, the J end lost 0 bases, and 13 bases lay between the germline ends. Findings of the study overall: Among spike-specific TCRs, nearly half reportedly target unmutated variant regions. Females outnumbered males among donors, who were mostly white British; clonal diversity was possibly underestimated.

Profiling relied on immunoSEQ multiplex PCR, and the TCRdb table lists in-frame clones only, not all of them. The sample holds about 64,000 clones, about 90% seen once. Comment on this clone: What it binds is not known.

This TCR came from an adult who received the MenACWY meningococcal vaccine as a control. The chain uses TRBV4-1 and TRBJ1-6, with TRBD1 as a possible D gene (5 bases). The sample consisted of peripheral blood, taken 28 days after the second dose of the MenACWY control vaccine. CDR3 protein: CASSQAWRGSSYNSPLHF. DNA of the CDR3: TGCGCCAGCAGCCAAGCTTGGCGGGGGAGCTCCTATAATTCACCCCTCCACTTT.